Each of the 15 T cell receptor beta chains below was sequenced from the same sample in a study of Tregs in tolerant kidney transplant recipients. Related graft donors supplied nonmyeloablative bone marrow transplants, and mixed chimerism was transient. Using immunoSEQ multiplex PCR, the repertoire was profiled, and TCRdb retains in-frame clones only, with some absent. The data contain approximately 60,000 clones, about 90% of them singletons. This specimen consisted of CD4+ T cells from blood (PBMCs), obtained 6 months after the transplant. These receptors were obtained from a human patient who received a combined kidney and bone marrow transplant. Certain T cells may be donor cells from the graft.

The V call is TRBV7-8, the J call TRBJ1-2; no clear D gene. The CDR3 spans 14 residues. V lost 0 bases and J lost 0, with 5 bases in between. The germline gives CDR1 SGHVS, CDR2 FQNEAQ. The CDR3 nucleotides are TGTGCCAGCAGCTTAGCAGACTCTAACTATGGCTACACCTTC. Its translation is CASSLADSNYGYTF.

DNA of the CDR3: TGTGCCAGCCGGACAGGGGTTGGGTACGAGCAGTACTTC. Translating it yields CASRTGVGYEQYF. The chain uses TRBV19 and TRBJ2-7; 9 nucleotides align to TRBD1. V lost 9 bases to trimming and J lost 4 bases; unmatched junction nucleotides: 7. There are 13 residues in the CDR3. Germline CDR1 LNHDA, CDR2 SQIVND (reference sequence).

This clone has just one count. V is TRBV28 and J is TRBJ1-1; possible D gene TRBD1, 6 bases. Looked up from germline, CDR1 is MDHEN and CDR2 is SYDVKM. The ends were cut back, 8 bases at V and 4 bases at J, with 11 bases in the middle. CDR3 length equals 12 residues. The CDR3 here is CASGEGGTEAFF. CDR3 bases: TGTGCCAGCGGGGAGGGGGGCACTGAAGCTTTCTTT.

The chain has TRBV5-5 and TRBJ1-1, with D tentatively TRBD1 (5 bases). The germline gives CDR1 SGHKS, CDR2 YYEKEE (reference sequence). With 2 bases removed from V and 6 bases from J, the gap between germline ends came to 11 bases. The CDR3 length is 13 residues. The CDR3 DNA follows: TGTGCCAGCAGCTTTCAGGGAACCCCTGAAGCTTTCTTT. It is translated as CASSFQGTPEAFF.

This rearrangement joins TRBV14 to TRBJ1-4; the D gene is possibly TRBD1 (6 bases). The V gene lost 3 bases and the J gene lost 9 bases, with 14 bases spanning the gap. Germline V gene lookup returns CDR1 SGHDN and CDR2 FVKESK. The CDR3 consists of 14 residues. CDR3 sequence: CASSHDLQGKKLFF. Here the CDR3 DNA reads TGTGCCAGCAGCCACGACCTACAGGGTAAAAAACTGTTTTTT.

The chain has TRBV19 and TRBJ1-1; TRBD1 matches 9 bases. The V gene's germline CDR1 is LNHDA and CDR2 SQIVND (reference sequence). This CDR3 comprises 13 residues. J lost 9 bases, V lost 1 base, and 3 bases had no gene match. The CDR3 nucleotides read TGTGCCAGTAGTATAGGGGGGACAGGGAAAGCTTTCTTT. Translated, it gives CASSIGGTGKAFF.

This clone is a singleton in its sample. This chain uses TRBV5-1 with TRBJ1-1; tentatively, D is TRBD1 (6 bases). Germline V gene lookup returns CDR1 SGHRS and CDR2 YFSETQ. The CDR3 is 12 amino acids. V lost 3 bases and J 10 bases, leaving 13 bases between the germline ends. This chain's CDR3 is CASSWTQGAAFF. CDR3 in DNA: TGCGCCAGCAGCTGGACACAGGGAGCAGCTTTCTTT.

The chain is built from TRBV27 and TRBJ1-6; D is perhaps TRBD1 (5 bases). The V gene lost 2 bases and the J gene lost 9 bases, with 17 bases spanning the gap. Per the germline V gene, CDR1 is MNHEY and CDR2 is SMNVEV (reference sequence). The length of the CDR3 is 16 residues. DNA for the CDR3: TGTGCCAGCAGTTTAGATGGGGGAGGGGAAGGTTCACCCCTCCACTTT. Its translation: CASSLDGGGEGSPLHF.

The V and J genes are TRBV10-3 and TRBJ2-1; TRBD1 matches 9 bases. The CDR3 extends over 14 amino acids. CDR1 ENHRY and CDR2 SYGVKD come from the germline V gene. V dropped 7 bases and J dropped 8; count of bases not matched to a gene: 9. CDR3 loop: CAINEQGAFDEQFF. Here the CDR3 DNA reads TGTGCCATCAACGAACAGGGGGCATTCGATGAGCAGTTCTTC.

V and J are TRBV20-1 and TRBJ1-2, with unresolved D. Germline CDR1 is DFQATT and CDR2 is SNEGSKA (reference sequence). The CDR3 covers 11 residues. The ends were cut back, 6 bases at V and 4 bases at J, with 9 bases in the middle. CDR3 amino acids: CSADGFYGYTF. CDR3 sequence (DNA): TGCAGTGCCGACGGGTTCTATGGCTACACCTTC.

A single count supports this clone. This chain links TRBV29-1 with TRBJ1-2; D not resolved. V shed 3 bases and J shed 10 bases, with 15 bases lying between them. This CDR3 is 12 amino acids long. Germline CDR1 and CDR2: SQVTM and ANQGSEA. Written as DNA, the CDR3 is TGCAGCGTTGAGCGTGAGTCTCTGCCCTACACCTTC. Protein product: CSVERESLPYTF.

In this sample, this clone turned up once. V usage is TRBV9 and J usage is TRBJ2-5, with TRBD1 matching over 8 bases. V was pared by 6 bases and J by 4 bases, with 11 bases of the junction left unmatched. The CDR3 has 15 residues. From germline, CDR1 is SGDLS and CDR2 YYNGEE. CDR3 nucleotide sequence: TGTGCCAGCACCAAAGGACAGGGCCGTGGAGAGACCCAGTACTTC. The encoded protein is CASTKGQGRGETQYF.

This clone has a single count. This rearrangement joins TRBV6-4 to TRBJ2-3, with TRBD2 matching over 9 bases. Germline loops: CDR1 MRHNA, CDR2 SNTAGT. The CDR3 totals 16 residues. The V gene end was trimmed by 3 bases and the J gene end by 3 bases; junction bases not matched to a gene: 7. This CDR3 reads CASSDIVTSGTDTQYF. The CDR3 DNA reads TGTGCCAGCAGTGATATAGTGACTAGCGGAACAGATACGCAGTATTTT.

The chain joins TRBV4-1 to TRBJ2-3; maybe TRBD2 (5 bases). The CDR3 covers 16 residues. The ends were cut back, 1 base at V and 5 bases at J, with 16 bases in the middle. The V gene's germline CDR1 is MGHRA and CDR2 YSYEKL. This CDR3 reads CASSQGRASRRDTQYF. The CDR3 nucleotides are TGCGCCAGCAGCCAAGGTCGGGCTAGCCGTCGAGATACGCAGTATTTT.

There are a few counts of this clone. Other DNA sequences of this sample code for an identical CDR3. The chain combines TRBV28 with TRBJ2-5; 14 bases map to TRBD2. CDR1 and CDR2 from the germline V gene are MDHEN and SYDVKM. This CDR3 contains 16 residues. Trimming took 4 bases from V and 3 from J; bases not matched to a gene: 4. CDR3 sequence (DNA): TGTGCCAGCAGTTGGACTAGCGGGGGGAAAAAAGAGACCCAGTACTTC. Its protein product is CASSWTSGGKKETQYF.